This section outlines one T cell receptor (beta chain) sequence together with its context. Its antigen has not been determined. The junction shows a germline mismatch at one end, possibly a read error. Looking up the germline V gene (reference sequence) yields CDR1 LNHNV and CDR2 YYDKDF. The CDR3 runs 14 amino acids, cysteine and phenylalanine included. Only the CDR3 DNA stays, 42 bases, in frame from base 1. This record comes from a study of blood T cells in healthy people across ages (dated by TCRdb to between 2014 and 2017). Describing the broader study: In model experiments, template switching captured about one uniquely barcoded TCR beta cDNA molecule for every two T cells. The donors were split into four age groups: young (average roughly 15 years), middle-aged (roughly 42), aged (62) and long-lived (under 90). Using deep sequencing normalized with unique cDNA molecular identifiers, the study measured how TCR beta repertoire diversity changes with age. Donors of different ages were randomly distributed across sequencing lanes to avoid experimental bias. Using the same blood draw, the study looked at two additional independent replicas of 1 million unique cDNA reads for two donors, one aged 18 to 29 and the other aged 80 or older. Overall study outcomes, separate from this receptor: Compared with the aged group, more naive CD4+ T cells, fewer expanded clones and increased TCR diversity were shown by the long-lived group, suggesting age selection. Estimates of total diversity based on one million sequenced T cells were considered lower bounds and underestimates. There was a strong correlation between observed TCR beta diversity and the percentage of naive T cells measured by flow cytometry. Since profiling was done on bulk unsorted PBMCs, naive and antigen-experienced compartments could not be conclusively compared. Because the CMV infection status of the donors was unknown, age-related changes in expanded clonotypes may potentially have been confounded. Observed TCR beta diversity per million T cells fell roughly linearly with age, and a significant reduction was already apparent by age approximately 40.

Libraries were made using 5' RACE. Instrument on record: Illumina HiSeq 2500. A second about 7 to 11 cycle PCR used a sample-barcoded 5' primer and a J-beta primer mix. A template-switch 5' adaptor carrying 12 random nucleotides introduced a unique molecular identifier onto each TCR beta cDNA molecule. At least 2.5 million CDR3-containing paired-end reads were obtained from each sample. First-strand cDNA synthesis was performed from all RNA using the Mint cDNA synthesis kit, with priming by a TRBC-specific oligonucleotide. After uracil-DNA glycosylase treatment, a first 18-cycle PCR used universal primers M1SS and BC2_uni_R on all cDNA. Under the source paper's analysis protocol: For normalization, 1 million high-quality reads were randomly selected from each sample, with every read carrying a distinct molecular identifier. Reads with shared molecular identifiers were discarded instead of being binned into consensus sequences. MiTCR, with a Q25 quality threshold and the strictest error-elimination algorithm, was used for CDR3 identification, clonotype clustering and error correction. A nonparametric unseen species model with Euler transformation was used to estimate lower-bound total TCR beta diversity. The public reads were reprocessed in TCRdb via fastp at Q25 and MiXCR, keeping in-frame beta chains. Every entry covers one CDR3 protein and lists the most common genes and DNA from its rows. TCRdb assigned the V and J calls; the authors' analysis was not used. Across this sample there are 1.5 million to 2 million distinct CDR3 sequences, with approximately 28% seen only once. The ten biggest clones cover roughly 8.2% of the sample.

Donors were around 37 systemically healthy Caucasian individuals from Russia aged roughly 6 to 95 years. Each donor gave around 9.8 milliliters of peripheral blood, collected into EDTA-treated Vacutainer tubes. PBMCs were isolated by Ficoll-Paque density-gradient centrifugation, with at least 6 million obtained per sample. Total RNA, at least 6 micrograms per sample, was extracted from PBMCs with Trizol reagent. Naive CD45RAhigh/CD27high T cell percentages were measured by flow cytometry on a PBMC aliquot from every donor. Sequenced: blood. The chain is encoded by TRBV15 joined to TRBJ1-6, with a tentative D gene TRBD1 over 5 matching bases. This clonotype was sampled from a young woman in good health. In nucleotides, the sequence is TGTGCCACCAACAGAGATAGGCAGGGTACACCCCTCCACTTT. Its coded protein is CATNRDRQGTPLHF.